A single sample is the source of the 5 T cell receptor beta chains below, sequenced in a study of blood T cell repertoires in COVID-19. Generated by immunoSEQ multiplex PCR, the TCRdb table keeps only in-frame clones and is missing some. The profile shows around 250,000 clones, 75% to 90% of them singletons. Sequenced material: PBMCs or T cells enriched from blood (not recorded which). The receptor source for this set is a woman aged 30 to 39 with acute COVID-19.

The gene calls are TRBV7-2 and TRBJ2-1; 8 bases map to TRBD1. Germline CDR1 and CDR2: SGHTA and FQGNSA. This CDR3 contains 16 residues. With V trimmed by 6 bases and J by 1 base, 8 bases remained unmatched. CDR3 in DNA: TGTGCCAGCAGTTACACCCGGGACAGGTCCTACAATGAGCAGTTCTTC. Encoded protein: CASSYTRDRSYNEQFF.

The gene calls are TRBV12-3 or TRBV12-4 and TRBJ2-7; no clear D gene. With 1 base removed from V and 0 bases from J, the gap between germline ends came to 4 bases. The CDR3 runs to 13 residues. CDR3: CASSLVYSYEQYF. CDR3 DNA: TGTGCCAGCAGTTTAGTGTACTCCTACGAGCAGTACTTC.

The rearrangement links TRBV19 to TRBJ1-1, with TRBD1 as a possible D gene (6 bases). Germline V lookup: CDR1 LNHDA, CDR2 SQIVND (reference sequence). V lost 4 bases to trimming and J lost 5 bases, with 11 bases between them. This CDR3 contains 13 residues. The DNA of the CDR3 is TGTGCCAGTAGTAAGGACAGAGGGACTGAAGCTTTCTTT. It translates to CASSKDRGTEAFF.

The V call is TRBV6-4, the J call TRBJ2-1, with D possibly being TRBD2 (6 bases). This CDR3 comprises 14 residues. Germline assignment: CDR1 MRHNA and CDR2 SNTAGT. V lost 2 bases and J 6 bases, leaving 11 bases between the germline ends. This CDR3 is CASSDPGSGNEQFF. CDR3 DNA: TGTGCCAGCAGTGACCCCGGGAGCGGCAATGAGCAGTTCTTC.

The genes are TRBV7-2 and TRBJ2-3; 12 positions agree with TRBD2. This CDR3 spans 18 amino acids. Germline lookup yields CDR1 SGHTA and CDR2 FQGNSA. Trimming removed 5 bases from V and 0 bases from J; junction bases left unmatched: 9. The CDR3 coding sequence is TGTGCCAGCAGCCATACTAGCGGGAGGACCAGTAGCACAGATACGCAGTATTTT. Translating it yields CASSHTSGRTSSTDTQYF. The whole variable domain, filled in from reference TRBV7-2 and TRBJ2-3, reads GAGVSQSPSNKVTEKGKDVELRCDPISGHTALYWYRQSLGQGLEFLIYFQGNSAPDKSGLPSDRFSAERTGGSVSTLTIQRTQQEDSAVYLCASSHTSGRTSSTDTQYFGPGTRLTVL.